These 4 T cell receptor beta chains were sequenced from one sample in a study of PD-L1 blockade in urothelial cancer (dated by TCRdb to the late 2010s). Libraries were constructed by the immunoSEQ multiplex PCR assay. Not all clones reach the TCRdb copy of this immuneACCESS table, which keeps in-frame sequences only. Checked studies attribute under half of the gap to unresolved V genes and leave the rest unexplained. In all, the sample holds about 74,000 clones, and 85% to 90% of those were seen once. Clones ranked in the top ten supply roughly 4.7% of the sample. The time point label for this specimen denotes: pretreatment peripheral blood. The sequences come from PBMCs, collected around atezolizumab (anti-PD-L1) treatment. These receptor sequences come from a man in his 70s with urothelial cancer.

This chain links TRBV19 with TRBJ2-5; tentative D call: TRBD2 (6 bases). V lost 3 bases and J lost 5, with 10 bases in between. The V gene's germline CDR1 is LNHDA and CDR2 SQIVND (reference sequence). This CDR3 has 13 amino acids. The CDR3, as DNA: TGTGCCAGTAGTATCCGGGAGTGGGAGACCCAGTACTTC. Translated, it gives CASSIREWETQYF.

This sequence joins TRBV5-1 and TRBJ2-1; 7 bases map to TRBD2. CDR1 and CDR2 from the germline V gene are SGHRS and YFSETQ. The length of the CDR3 is 16 residues. V lost 4 bases to trimming and J lost 0 bases; unmatched junction nucleotides: 7. CDR3 sequence: CASSPGSGGSYNEQFF. The CDR3, as DNA: TGCGCCAGCAGCCCGGGTTCGGGGGGCTCCTACAATGAGCAGTTCTTC.

The CDR3 DNA reads as TGCAGTGCCGAGCGGGGAGCCGAAGCTTTCTTT. This sequence encodes CSAERGAEAFF. The rearrangement joins TRBV20-1 to TRBJ1-1; D remains ambiguous. In germline, CDR1 is DFQATT, CDR2 SNEGSKA (reference sequence). The V and J ends lost 6 bases and 8 bases respectively, with 13 bases between them. This CDR3 region has 11 residues.

This clone has only one observation. This rearrangement joins TRBV2 to TRBJ1-1, with D maybe TRBD1 (6 bases). V was trimmed by 0 bases and J by 5 bases, leaving 10 bases between them. Germline CDR1 and CDR2: SNHLY and FYNNEI. This CDR3 region has 14 residues. The CDR3: CASSEARGFTEAFF. CDR3 coding DNA: TGTGCCAGCAGTGAAGCCAGGGGTTTTACTGAAGCTTTCTTT. Full variable domain (remainder filled in from reference TRBV2 and TRBJ1-1): EPEVTQTPSHQVTQMGQEVILRCVPISNHLYFYWYRQILGQKVEFLVSFYNNEISEKSEIFDDQFSVERPDGSNFTLKIRSTKLEDSAMYFCASSEARGFTEAFFGQGTRLTVV.